This T cell receptor (beta chain) comes out of a study of memory CD4+ T cells and cytomegalovirus serostatus. Across the whole study: Of the healthy Belgian adults, 9 were CMV seropositive and about two dozen seronegative. Findings and caveats of the study: CD4+ memory repertoires contained 67 of 164 reported CMV TCRbeta sequences.

The sort gate was single viable CD3+CD4+CD8-CD45RO+ cells for memory CD4+ T cells. This CDR3 contains 15 residues. V lost 4 bases to trimming and J lost 2 bases; unmatched junction nucleotides: 3. Germline V CDR1 and CDR2: SGHRS, YFSETQ. Method: immunoSEQ multiplex PCR; TCRdb's copy keeps in-frame clones and lacks some. The repertoire holds under 40,000 clones, with 79% as singletons. As to this clone: Antigen unknown.

The receptor comes from an adult in good health and CMV-seropositive. The chain links TRBV5-1 to TRBJ2-3, with TRBD2 matching over 11 bases. Sequenced input: memory CD4+ T cells from blood. Here the CDR3 DNA reads TGCGCCAGCAGCGAGACTAGCGGGGTCACAGATACGCAGTATTTT. It translates to CASSETSGVTDTQYF.